The 16 T cell receptor beta chains in this list originate from one sample, sequenced in a study of CD8 T cells in ankylosing spondylitis. TCRdb used MiXCR to reprocess the 5' RACE reads, holding one entry per CDR3 protein. Counted here are about 210,000 distinct CDR3 sequences, roughly 8.2% occurring once; the ten biggest clones make up 4.8%. Sample: blood, either unsorted or a sorted T cell fraction (not recorded which). These receptors came from a female donor with ankylosing spondylitis or in good health (not recorded which).

At least ten counts were recorded for this clonotype. The chain uses TRBV7-8 and TRBJ2-7, with 8 bases fitting TRBD1. Germline V CDR1 and CDR2: SGHVS, FQNEAQ. After removal of 5 bases from V and 4 bases from J, the junction contained 7 bases not matched to a gene. The CDR3 covers 14 residues. CDR3 sequence: CASSSLGQGYEQYF. The DNA for the CDR3 is TGTGCCAGCAGCAGCCTAGGACAGGGTTACGAGCAGTACTTC.

The table lists this clonotype with many counts. The J gene is TRBJ2-2, the V gene TRBV20-1, with TRBD1 identical over 8 bases. V lost 4 bases, J lost 5 bases, and 12 bases stayed unmatched. The germline gives CDR1 DFQATT, CDR2 SNEGSKA (reference sequence). The CDR3 length is 16 residues. The CDR3 loop is CSATTDRGWQTGELFF. The CDR3 DNA reads as TGCAGTGCTACGACCGACAGGGGTTGGCAGACCGGGGAGCTGTTTTTT.

The V call is TRBV5-1, the J call TRBJ2-1, with 7 positions matching TRBD2. Germline trimming cut 1 base from V and 9 bases from J; bases unmatched to any gene: 10. The CDR3 runs to 15 residues. Looked up from germline, CDR1 is SGHRS and CDR2 is YFSETQ. The CDR3 sequence: CASSLRAGERSEQFF. The DNA of the CDR3 is TGCGCCAGCAGCTTGCGGGCGGGAGAGCGGAGTGAGCAGTTCTTC.

This clonotype has at least ten counts. This chain links TRBV12-3 or TRBV12-4 with TRBJ2-5; the D call may be TRBD1 or TRBD2 (6 bases each). The V gene lost 6 bases and the J gene lost 9 bases, with 14 bases spanning the gap. This CDR3 comprises 12 residues. DNA for the CDR3: TGTGCCAGCAGGCTGGGGGGCGAGTCCCAGTACTTC. It translates to CASRLGGESQYF.

This clonotype was counted at least ten times. The chain links TRBV20-1 to TRBJ1-2; D gene uncertain. Per the germline V gene, CDR1 is DFQATT and CDR2 is SNEGSKA (reference sequence). There are 14 residues in the CDR3. The ends were cut back, 6 bases at V and 0 bases at J, with 14 bases in the middle. The DNA for the CDR3 is TGCAGTGCCATTTTCCTTGGGGCTAACTATGGCTACACCTTC. This codes for CSAIFLGANYGYTF.

This clonotype appeared many times. The chain carries TRBV5-1 and TRBJ2-1; the D is unclear. This CDR3 region has 16 residues. The V gene's germline CDR1 is SGHRS and CDR2 YFSETQ. Trimming took off 4 bases at V and 0 bases at J, with 14 bases between the two ends. CDR3 sequence: CASSPLGGASYNEQFF. The CDR3 DNA sequence: TGCGCCAGCAGCCCGCTGGGCGGAGCCTCCTACAATGAGCAGTTCTTC.

As to this clonotype: Since a much larger clone is just one base distant, this may be a read error. The V call is TRBV7-2, the J call TRBJ1-2; D ambiguous. The germline V and J ends were trimmed by 4 bases and 7 bases, with 13 bases remaining between them. The CDR3 consists of 13 residues. From germline, CDR1 is SGHTA and CDR2 FQGNSA. This CDR3 reads CTSSSGPGRGYTF. CDR3 DNA sequence: TGTACCAGCAGCTCCGGGCCTGGGCGTGGCTACACCTTC. Full variable domain (remainder filled in from reference TRBV7-2 and TRBJ1-2): GAGVSQSPSNKVTEKGKDVELRCDPISGHTALYWYRQSLGQGLEFLIYFQGNSAPDKSGLPSDRFSAERTGGSVSTLTIQRTQQEDSAVYLCTSSSGPGRGYTFGSGTRLTVV.

This clonotype was counted many times. V gene TRBV5-1 combines with J gene TRBJ2-3, with D maybe TRBD1 (5 bases). This CDR3 contains 16 residues. Germline V gene lookup returns CDR1 SGHRS and CDR2 YFSETQ. Deletions cut 1 base from V and 0 bases from J, with 12 bases between. In DNA form, the CDR3 reads TGCGCCAGCAGCTTGATCAGGGCGACTAGCACAGATACGCAGTATTTT. It specifies CASSLIRATSTDTQYF.

The genes are TRBV7-9 and TRBJ1-1; D unresolved. Germline CDR1 is SEHNR and CDR2 is FQNEAQ (reference sequence). There are 16 residues in the CDR3. Deletions cut 6 bases from V and 2 bases from J, with 19 bases between. The CDR3 nucleotides are TGTGCCAGCAGGAGAATTCCCAGGACCCGAAACACTGAAGCTTTCTTT. Its translation is CASRRIPRTRNTEAFF.

J is TRBJ1-1 and V is TRBV20-1; TRBD1 aligns across 7 bases. The CDR3 contains 16 residues. CDR1 and CDR2 (germline): DFQATT, SNEGSKA (reference sequence). Trimming at V came to 2 bases and at J to 0 bases, leaving 9 bases not matched to a gene. As DNA, the CDR3 is TGCAGTGCTAGAAGACCCCAGGGGGGGATGAACACTGAAGCTTTCTTT. As protein: CSARRPQGGMNTEAFF.

The chain carries TRBV29-1 and TRBJ1-2; D unclear. Trimming removed 0 bases at V and 3 bases at J, with 11 bases between. Germline assignment: CDR1 SQVTM and CDR2 ANQGSEA. The CDR3 sequence is 14 residues long. CDR3 loop: CSVEDRSGDYGYTF. In DNA, the CDR3 is TGCAGCGTTGAAGATCGGTCGGGCGACTATGGCTACACCTTC.

This chain uses TRBV20-1 with TRBJ2-2, with 9 positions matching TRBD2. Trimming took 4 bases from V and 4 from J; bases not matched to a gene: 1. This CDR3 region has 13 residues. In germline, CDR1 is DFQATT, CDR2 SNEGSKA (reference sequence). This CDR3 reads CSAISGSTGELFF. For the CDR3, the DNA is TGCAGTGCTATTAGCGGGAGCACCGGGGAGCTGTTTTTT.

This clonotype occurred many times. The rearrangement uses TRBV20-1 and TRBJ2-3; the match to TRBD2 covers 12 bases. Germline CDR1 DFQATT, CDR2 SNEGSKA (reference sequence). CDR3 length equals 17 residues. V was pared by 3 bases and J by 4 bases, with 11 bases of the junction left unmatched. CDR3 coding DNA: TGCAGTGCTAGGACTAGCGGGAGTATAAAGGGGCCAGATACGCAGTATTTT. This encodes CSARTSGSIKGPDTQYF.

Worth noting for this clonotype: Since a much larger clone is just one base distant, this may be a read error. The chain is built from TRBV12-3 or TRBV12-4 and TRBJ2-5, with D possibly being TRBD1 or TRBD2 (7 bases each). CDR3 size: 15 residues. CDR3 DNA sequence: TGTGCCAGCAGTTTAAATGTGGGAGGGACAGAGGCCCAGTACTTC. The encoded protein is CASSLNVGGTEAQYF.

This clonotype was seen at least ten times. This chain links TRBV24-1 with TRBJ1-5; D not resolved. Germline V lookup: CDR1 KGHDR, CDR2 SFDVKD. The V end lost 2 bases, the J end lost 0 bases, and 4 bases lay between the germline ends. The CDR3 length is 14 residues. The CDR3 sequence: CATSDSDSNQPQHF. The CDR3, as DNA: TGTGCCACCAGTGATTCGGATAGCAATCAGCCCCAGCATTTT.

This clonotype was recorded at least ten times. V gene TRBV2 combines with J gene TRBJ1-2; tentative D call: TRBD1 (5 bases). The ends were cut back, 5 bases at V and 8 bases at J, with 21 bases in the middle. CDR3 size: 15 residues. CDR1 SNHLY and CDR2 FYNNEI come from the germline V gene. CDR3 coding DNA: TGTGCCAGCAGTCTAACCCGGGGTGTAGGGGAAGGCTACACCTTC. Translation: CASSLTRGVGEGYTF.